The 8 T cell receptor beta chains listed next were all sequenced from one sample in a study of beta chain features in type 1 diabetes. Expressed TCRB transcripts got sequenced, as all isolated RNA was reverse transcribed. TCRdb's table, derived via immunoSEQ multiplex PCR, lists solely in-frame clones and lacks some. In the table there are 250,000 to 400,000 clones, less than 15% of which are singletons. The specimen was central memory CD4+ T cells from blood. The receptors originated from a man aged 30 to 45 in good health.

This clone was observed at least ten times. The J gene is TRBJ2-3, the V gene TRBV12-5; TRBD2 agrees at 11 bases. Germline trimming cut 1 base from V and 10 bases from J; bases unmatched to any gene: 7. This CDR3 contains 15 residues. The germline V gene encodes CDR1 LGHNT and CDR2 FRNRAP. Written as DNA, the CDR3 is TGTGCTAGTGGTTTGGCGGGTAGCGGGGGGGCATCGCAGTATTTT. It yields the protein CASGLAGSGGASQYF. The variable domain in full, completed from reference TRBV12-5 and TRBJ2-3, reads DARVTQTPRHKVTEMGQEVTMRCQPILGHNTVFWYRQTMMQGLELLAYFRNRAPLDDSGMPKDRFSAEMPDATLATLKIQPSEPRDSAVYFCASGLAGSGGASQYFGPGTRLTVL.

This sequence joins TRBV7-2 and TRBJ2-1; D perhaps matches TRBD2 (6 bases). V lost 3 bases to trimming and J lost 3 bases, with 9 bases between them. The germline V gene has CDR1 SGHTA and CDR2 FQGNSA. CDR3 size: 14 residues. The CDR3 sequence: CASSFYGGYNEQFF. CDR3 DNA: TGTGCCAGCAGCTTTTACGGGGGCTACAATGAGCAGTTCTTC.

This rearrangement joins TRBV18 to TRBJ1-1; D uncertain. CDR3 length equals 14 residues. CDR1 and CDR2 from the germline V gene are KGHSH and LQKENI. V was pared by 6 bases and J by 5 bases, with 16 bases between. The CDR3 coding sequence is TGTGCCAGCTCGGACGGACCTACCCGGACTGAAGCTTTCTTT. Encoded protein: CASSDGPTRTEAFF. Drawing the rest from reference TRBV18 and TRBJ1-1, the complete variable domain is NAGVMQNPRHLVRRRGQEARLRCSPMKGHSHVYWYRQLPEEGLKFMVYLQKENIIDESGMPKERFSAEFPKEGPSILRIQQVVRGDSAAYFCASSDGPTRTEAFFGQGTRLTVV.

Points on this clone: A read error may produce the germline difference seen at one junction end. The rearrangement joins TRBV5-4 to TRBJ2-1; D is unresolved. The CDR3 contains 13 residues. CDR1 is SGHNT and CDR2 is YYREEE in the germline V gene (reference sequence). CDR3 protein: CASSQLTANEQFF. CDR3 in DNA: TGCGCCAGCAGCCAACTAACAGCTAATGAGCAGTTCTTC.

The gene calls are TRBV7-9 and TRBJ2-7, with TRBD2 as a possible D gene (5 bases). V was trimmed by 5 bases and J by 10 bases, leaving 9 bases between them. CDR3 length: 10 amino acids. Germline lookup yields CDR1 SEHNR and CDR2 FQNEAQ (reference sequence). The CDR3 is CASSGSYQYF. In nucleotides, the CDR3 is TGTGCCAGCAGCGGGAGCTACCAGTACTTC.

This clone was recorded many times. The chain employs TRBV7-9 and TRBJ2-5; D unresolved. Trimming pared 4 bases from V and 6 bases from J, leaving 9 bases between. The CDR3 extends over 12 amino acids. Germline V CDR1 and CDR2: SEHNR, FQNEAQ (reference sequence). The CDR3 loop is CASSSPSQTQYF. For the CDR3, the DNA is TGTGCCAGCAGCTCACCTTCCCAGACCCAGTACTTC.

This clone was observed many times. The chain joins TRBV7-2 to TRBJ2-7; D call uncertain. This CDR3 is 13 amino acids long. CDR1 SGHTA and CDR2 FQGNSA come from the germline V gene. V was pared by 3 bases and J by 4 bases, with 10 bases between. CDR3 region: CASSFAFSYEQYF. CDR3 bases: TGTGCCAGCAGCTTCGCCTTCTCTTACGAGCAGTACTTC.

The sample holds a few counts of this clone. The CDR3 nucleotides read TGCAGCGGACAGGGGGTTGCGGAGACCCAGTACTTC. Residues: CSGQGVAETQYF. The chain couples TRBV29-1 to TRBJ2-5, with 9 positions matching TRBD1. The CDR3 sequence is 12 residues long. V was clipped by 7 bases and J by 5 bases; unmatched bases: 5. CDR1 is SQVTM and CDR2 is ANQGSEA in the germline V gene.